This passage covers 27 T cell receptor beta chains from one sample sequenced in a study of blood T cells in healthy people across ages (dated by TCRdb to the mid-2010s). Libraries came from 5' RACE. For sequencing, an Illumina HiSeq 2500 was employed. A second roughly 7 to 11 cycle PCR used a sample-barcoded 5' primer and a J-beta primer mix. The public sequencing data were trimmed at Q25 with fastp and processed into clonotypes with MiXCR by TCRdb, which kept only in-frame beta chains. Rows with one shared CDR3 protein collapse into an entry with the most common genes and DNA. For this sample there are roughly 800,000 distinct CDR3 sequences; 20% to 30% appear just once. Together, the top ten hold under 10% of the sample. The same sample was also studied in work on T cells of mothers and their children.

Specimen: blood. These receptor sequences come from a boy between 5 and 17 years old in good health.

In the case of this clonotype: Germline is not matched at one junction end, which may reflect a read error. The V call is TRBV20-1, the J call TRBJ1-5, with 7 bases lining up with TRBD1. Per germline, CDR1 DFQATT and CDR2 SNEGSKA (reference sequence). CDR3 length equals 15 residues. The CDR3, as DNA: TGCAGTGCCCAGGGGGGTACAGGCCCCAATCGGCCCCAGCATTTT. This gives the protein CSAQGGTGPNRPQHF.

The V gene is TRBV9, the J gene TRBJ1-4; no firm D call. Germline-derived CDR1 and CDR2 are SGDLS and YYNGEE. The CDR3 consists of 15 residues. The V and J ends lost 4 bases and 0 bases respectively, with 10 bases between them. The CDR3 is CASSQGRTTNEKLFF. CDR3 DNA: TGTGCCAGCAGCCAAGGCCGGACAACTAATGAAAAACTGTTTTTT.

This clonotype turned up a few times. The CDR3 DNA reads as TGTGCCAGCAGTTTATTTCCCTTTGGCTACACCTTC. It encodes CASSLFPFGYTF. This chain joins TRBV28 and TRBJ1-2; D remains unclear. Per the germline V gene, CDR1 is MDHEN and CDR2 is SYDVKM. This CDR3 comprises 12 residues. The V end lost 1 base, the J end lost 7 bases, and 7 bases lay between the germline ends.

Details on this clonotype: Sequence at one end of the junction differs from germline and may be a read error. The chain joins TRBV28 to TRBJ2-5, with D possibly matching TRBD2 (7 bases). Germline V gene data show CDR1 as MDHEN and CDR2 as SYDVKM. The CDR3 length is 17 residues. CDR3 sequence reads: CASSPRGGFGLGETRYF. CDR3 coding DNA: TGTGCCAGCAGTCCAAGGGGGGGATTCGGGCTAGGGGAGACCCGGTACTTC. The full variable domain, rest sourced from reference TRBV28 and TRBJ2-5, is DVKVTQSSRYLVKRTGEKVFLECVQDMDHENMFWYRQDPGLGLRLIYFSYDVKMKEKGDIPEGYSVSREKKERFSLILESASTNQTSMYLCASSPRGGFGLGETRYFGPGTRLLVL.

The V gene is TRBV2, the J gene TRBJ2-5; D is uncertain. Trimming pared 11 bases from V and 5 bases from J, leaving 18 bases between. Germline-derived CDR1 and CDR2 are SNHLY and FYNNEI. The CDR3 contains 13 residues. CDR3 region: CADLGYKGETQYF. Written as DNA, the CDR3 is TGTGCCGACCTAGGGTATAAAGGCGAGACCCAGTACTTC.

The table lists this clonotype with a few counts. The rearrangement uses TRBV19 and TRBJ2-1; no firm D call. The CDR3 loop spans 13 amino acids. V shed 3 bases and J shed 6 bases, with 9 bases lying between them. Per germline, CDR1 LNHDA and CDR2 SQIVND (reference sequence). CDR3 loop: CASSMGYSNEQFF. The CDR3 bases are TGTGCCAGTAGTATGGGGTATAGCAATGAGCAGTTCTTC.

The rearrangement joins TRBV29-1 to TRBJ1-2; 7 nucleotides match TRBD1. V lost 4 bases, J lost 6 bases, and 2 bases stayed unmatched. The CDR3 totals 11 residues. Germline V gene lookup returns CDR1 SQVTM and CDR2 ANQGSEA. This CDR3 reads CSVVGTDGYTF. The DNA of the CDR3 is TGCAGCGTTGTAGGGACAGATGGCTACACCTTC.

The gene calls are TRBV20-1 and TRBJ2-3, with TRBD2 matching 11 bases. Germline assignment: CDR1 DFQATT and CDR2 SNEGSKA (reference sequence). Trimming at V came to 3 bases and at J to 3 bases, leaving 8 bases not matched to a gene. The CDR3 is 16 residues long. The chain's CDR3 is CSASLLAGGRTDTQYF. DNA for the CDR3: TGCAGTGCTAGCCTCCTAGCGGGGGGACGTACAGATACGCAGTATTTT.

The V call is TRBV4-3, the J call TRBJ2-5; 8 nucleotides line up with TRBD2. The J call may be mistaken, given a closer DNA end match to TRBJ2-7. The CDR3 is made up of 14 amino acids. Germline assignment: CDR1 LGHNA and CDR2 YSLEER. The CDR3 here is CASKVWTSSHEQYF. CDR3 in DNA: TGCGCCAGCAAGGTTTGGACTAGCAGCCACGAGCAGTACTTC.

The rearrangement joins TRBV20-1 to TRBJ1-4, with 10 bases matching TRBD1. Trimming at V came to 5 bases and at J to 6 bases, leaving 3 bases not matched to a gene. Germline CDR1 DFQATT, CDR2 SNEGSKA (reference sequence). The CDR3 is made up of 13 amino acids. The CDR3 region has the DNA TGCAGTGCTTGGACAGGGGGAGATGAAAAACTGTTTTTT. It yields the protein CSAWTGGDEKLFF.

This clonotype was seen a handful of times. The CDR3 is CSARDHYRLYEQYF. The CDR3 DNA is TGCAGTGCTAGAGATCATTACCGACTTTACGAGCAGTACTTC. The J gene is TRBJ2-1, the V gene TRBV20-1, with D uncertain. The J call is doubtful: the DNA matches TRBJ2-7 better. The CDR3 is 14 amino acids. CDR1 and CDR2 from the germline V gene are DFQATT and SNEGSKA (reference sequence).

This chain connects TRBV20-1 to TRBJ2-1; D might be TRBD2 (11 bases). V was pared by 7 bases and J by 4 bases, with 35 bases between. The CDR3 is 20 residues long. Germline lookup yields CDR1 DFQATT and CDR2 SNEGSKA (reference sequence). The CDR3 coding sequence is TGCAGTGTTCCCCGGTTGACAGGGGGCCCAGCTAGCGGGGGGTACAATGAGCAGTTCTTC. As protein: CSVPRLTGGPASGGYNEQFF.

The V and J genes are TRBV5-1 and TRBJ2-1, with 10 bases matching TRBD1. Germline V lookup: CDR1 SGHRS, CDR2 YFSETQ. Trimming at V came to 3 bases and at J to 9 bases, leaving 3 bases not matched to a gene. The CDR3 is made up of 13 amino acids. The CDR3 protein is CASSWGTGVEQFF. CDR3 DNA sequence: TGCGCCAGCAGCTGGGGGACAGGGGTTGAGCAGTTCTTC.

The table lists this clonotype with a few counts. The chain is built from TRBV20-1 and TRBJ1-1; unclear D gene. Between the trimmed V and J ends, which lost 2 bases and 4 bases, there was a span of 11 bases. Germline assignment: CDR1 DFQATT and CDR2 SNEGSKA (reference sequence). This CDR3 has 13 residues. In nucleotides, the CDR3 is TGCAGTGCTAGAAGCATCGCGCGCACTGAAGCTTTCTTT. Its protein is CSARSIARTEAFF.

V gene TRBV6-5 combines with J gene TRBJ2-5; D remains ambiguous. Per the germline V gene, CDR1 is MNHEY and CDR2 is SVGAGI. The CDR3 is 15 amino acids. The V end was cut by 0 bases, the J end by 2 bases, with 10 bases between. CDR3 protein: CASSYSWNLQETQYF. The CDR3 DNA reads as TGTGCCAGCAGTTACTCTTGGAACCTACAAGAGACCCAGTACTTC.

The CDR3 nucleotides read TGTGCCAGCCGAGAGAGTGGCGAGCAGTACTTC. This translates into CASRESGEQYF. This sequence joins TRBV12-3 or TRBV12-4 and TRBJ2-7; no firm D call. The CDR3 sequence is 11 residues long. The V end was cut by 8 bases, the J end by 6 bases, with 11 bases between.

CDR3 sequence (DNA): TGTGCCAGCACCCCTCCGGGGGATCGACACAATGAGCAGTTCTTC. Protein product: CASTPPGDRHNEQFF. This chain uses TRBV11-3 with TRBJ2-1; D might be TRBD2 (6 bases). From germline, CDR1 is SGHNT and CDR2 YENEEA. Trimming stripped 7 bases from V and 5 bases from J, with 18 bases between. This CDR3 is 15 amino acids long. Full variable domain (outside the CDR3, taken from reference TRBV11-3 and TRBJ2-1): EAGVVQSPRYKIIEKKQPVAFWCNPISGHNTLYWYLQNLGQGPELLIRYENEEAVDDSQLPKDRFSAERLKGVDSTLKIQPAELGDSAVYLCASTPPGDRHNEQFFGPGTRLTVL.

V is TRBV12-3 or TRBV12-4 and J is TRBJ1-1, with D possibly TRBD1 on 6 matching bases. The V and J ends lost 1 base and 4 bases respectively, with 10 bases between them. The CDR3 runs 14 residues. As DNA, the CDR3 is TGTGCCAGCAGTTTAGGGGGGGCGGTCACTGAAGCTTTCTTT. Translated, it gives CASSLGGAVTEAFF.

CDR3: CASSLVYGTSSVTQYF. CDR3 in DNA: TGTGCCAGCAGCTTAGTTTACGGGACTAGCTCCGTGACCCAGTACTTC. The J gene is TRBJ2-5, the V gene TRBV11-2, with 9 bases identical to TRBD2. The V gene end was trimmed by 1 base and the J gene end by 7 bases; junction bases not matched to a gene: 10. This CDR3 spans 16 amino acids. Germline CDR1 is SGHAT and CDR2 is FQNNGV.

This clonotype has only a few counts. The CDR3 DNA follows: TGTGCCAGCCGGGACAGGGGTAGGAATGGCTACACCTTC. Residues: CASRDRGRNGYTF. The chain links TRBV12-3 or TRBV12-4 to TRBJ1-2; 10 bases are a match to TRBD1. The CDR3 has 13 residues. V trimming: 8 bases; J trimming: 6 bases; junction bases outside the gene matches: 6.

The table lists this clonotype with a few counts. The chain uses TRBV28 and TRBJ2-1, with no clear D. This CDR3 region has 15 residues. Trimming took 6 bases from V and 0 from J, leaving 12 bases between them. The germline CDR1 and CDR2 sequences are MDHEN and SYDVKM. DNA of the CDR3: TGTGCCAGCAGCCGTCAGGAGAGCTCCTACAATGAGCAGTTCTTC. This gives the protein CASSRQESSYNEQFF.

The chain is built from TRBV7-3 and TRBJ2-6; D might be TRBD2 (5 bases). Looked up from germline, CDR1 is SGHTA and CDR2 is FQGTGA. V was clipped by 5 bases and J by 3 bases, with 8 bases between them. The CDR3 is made up of 14 amino acids. The CDR3 bases are TGTGCCAGCAGCATGGGAGATGGGGCCAACGTCCTGACTTTC. Its protein is CASSMGDGANVLTF.

The chain links TRBV25-1 to TRBJ2-7; 8 positions agree with TRBD2. The CDR3 runs to 15 residues. Per the germline V gene, CDR1 is MGHDK and CDR2 is SYGVNS. The trim removed 7 bases at V and 6 bases at J, leaving 14 bases unmatched. The CDR3 protein is CASIPNSGTPSEQYF. The CDR3 nucleotides read TGTGCCAGCATTCCCAATAGCGGGACCCCCAGCGAGCAGTACTTC.

Only a few counts were recorded for this clonotype. The CDR3 region has the DNA TGTGCCAGCAGCGACGACAGTAAAGAGACCCAGTACTTC. Protein sequence: CASSDDSKETQYF. The chain employs TRBV7-8 and TRBJ2-1, with D maybe TRBD1 (5 bases). The J call may be faulty, since TRBJ2-5 better matches the DNA end. CDR1 is SGHVS and CDR2 is FQNEAQ in the germline V gene. This CDR3 is built from 13 residues.

The chain carries TRBV6-6 and TRBJ1-2; D gene ambiguous. This CDR3 comprises 15 residues. Germline V gene lookup returns CDR1 MNHNY and CDR2 SVGAGI (reference sequence). Trimming took 0 bases from V and 6 from J, leaving 14 bases between them. The CDR3 region has the DNA TGTGCCAGCAGTTACTCGACACGGGTCGGGGATGGCTACACCTTC. It codes for CASSYSTRVGDGYTF.

This clonotype occurred a few times. This sequence joins TRBV5-1 and TRBJ2-4, with D possibly matching TRBD1 (6 bases). CDR1 SGHRS and CDR2 YFSETQ come from the germline V gene. The CDR3 totals 16 residues. V was cut by 4 bases and J by 0 bases, with 14 bases left in between. The CDR3 nucleotides are TGCGCCAGCAGCCTGAACCCACAGGGAGCCAAAAACATTCAGTACTTC. It encodes CASSLNPQGAKNIQYF.

The V and J genes are TRBV7-3 and TRBJ2-2; D is ambiguous. Germline loops: CDR1 SGHTA, CDR2 FQGTGA. The CDR3 spans 16 residues. V lost 4 bases and J lost 0, with 12 bases in between. CDR3 in amino acids: CASSSIPVANTGELFF. CDR3 coding DNA: TGTGCCAGCAGCTCTATACCCGTAGCGAACACCGGGGAGCTGTTTTTT.